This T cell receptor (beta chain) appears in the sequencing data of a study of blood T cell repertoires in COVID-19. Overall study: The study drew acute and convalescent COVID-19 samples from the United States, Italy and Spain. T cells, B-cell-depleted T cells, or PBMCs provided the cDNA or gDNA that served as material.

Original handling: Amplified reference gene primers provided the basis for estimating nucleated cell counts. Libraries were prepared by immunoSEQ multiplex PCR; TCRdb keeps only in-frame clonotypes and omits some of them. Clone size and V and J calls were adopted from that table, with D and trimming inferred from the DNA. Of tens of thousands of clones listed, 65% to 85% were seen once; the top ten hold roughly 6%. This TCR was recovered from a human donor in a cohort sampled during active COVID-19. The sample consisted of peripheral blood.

The CDR3 coding sequence is TGTGCCAGTAGTATACAGGGGATTTTAGCCGGGGAGCTGTTTTTT. This translates into CASSIQGILAGELFF. The chain joins TRBV19 to TRBJ2-2; tentative D call: TRBD1 (6 bases). The ends were cut back, 2 bases at V and 6 bases at J, with 13 bases in the middle. The CDR3 sequence is 15 residues long. Germline CDR1 is LNHDA and CDR2 is SQIVND (reference sequence). Combining the CDR3 with reference TRBV19 and TRBJ2-2 gives the whole variable domain DGGITQSPKYLFRKEGQNVTLSCEQNLNHDAMYWYRQDPGQGLRLIYYSQIVNDFQKGDIAEGYSVSREKKESFPLTVTSAQKNPTAFYLCASSIQGILAGELFFGEGSRLTVL.